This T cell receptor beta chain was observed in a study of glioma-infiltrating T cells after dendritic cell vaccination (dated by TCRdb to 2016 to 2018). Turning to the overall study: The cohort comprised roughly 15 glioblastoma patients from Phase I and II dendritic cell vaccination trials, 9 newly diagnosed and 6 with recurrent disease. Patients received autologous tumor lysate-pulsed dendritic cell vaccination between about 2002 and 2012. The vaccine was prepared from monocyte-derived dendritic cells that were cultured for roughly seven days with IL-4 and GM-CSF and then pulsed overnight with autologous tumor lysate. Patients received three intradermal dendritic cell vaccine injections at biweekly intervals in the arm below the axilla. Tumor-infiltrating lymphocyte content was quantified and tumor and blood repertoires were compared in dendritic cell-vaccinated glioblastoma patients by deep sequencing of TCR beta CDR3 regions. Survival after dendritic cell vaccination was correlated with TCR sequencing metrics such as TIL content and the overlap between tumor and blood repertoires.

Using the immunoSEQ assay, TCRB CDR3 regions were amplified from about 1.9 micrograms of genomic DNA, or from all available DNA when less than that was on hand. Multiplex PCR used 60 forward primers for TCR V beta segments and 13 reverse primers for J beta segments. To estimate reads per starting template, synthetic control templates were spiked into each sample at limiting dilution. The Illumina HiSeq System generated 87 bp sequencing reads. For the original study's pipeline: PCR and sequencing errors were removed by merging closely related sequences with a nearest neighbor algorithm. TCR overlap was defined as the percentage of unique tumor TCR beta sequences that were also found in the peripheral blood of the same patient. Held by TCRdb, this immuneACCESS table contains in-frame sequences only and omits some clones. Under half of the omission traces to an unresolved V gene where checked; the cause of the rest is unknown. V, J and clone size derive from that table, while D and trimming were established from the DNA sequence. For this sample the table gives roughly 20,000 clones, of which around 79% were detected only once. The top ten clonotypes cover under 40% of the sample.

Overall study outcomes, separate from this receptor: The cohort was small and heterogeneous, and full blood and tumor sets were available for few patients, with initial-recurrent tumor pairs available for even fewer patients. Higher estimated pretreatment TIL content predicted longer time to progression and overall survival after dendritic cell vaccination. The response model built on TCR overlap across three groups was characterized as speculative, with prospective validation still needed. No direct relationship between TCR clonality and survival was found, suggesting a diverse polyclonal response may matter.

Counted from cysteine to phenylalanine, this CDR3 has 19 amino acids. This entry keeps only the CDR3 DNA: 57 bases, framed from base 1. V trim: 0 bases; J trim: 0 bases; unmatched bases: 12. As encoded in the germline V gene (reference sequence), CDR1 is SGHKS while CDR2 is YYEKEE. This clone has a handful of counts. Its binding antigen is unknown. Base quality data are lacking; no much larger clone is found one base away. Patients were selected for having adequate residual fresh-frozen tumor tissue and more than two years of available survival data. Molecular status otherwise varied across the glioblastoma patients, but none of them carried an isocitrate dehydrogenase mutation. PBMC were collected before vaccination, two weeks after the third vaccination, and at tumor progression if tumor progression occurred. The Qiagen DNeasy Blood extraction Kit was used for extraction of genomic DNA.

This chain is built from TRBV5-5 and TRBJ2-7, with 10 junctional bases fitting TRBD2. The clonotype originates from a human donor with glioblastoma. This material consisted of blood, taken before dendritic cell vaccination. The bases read TGTGCCAGCAGCTTGGTTCCGTGGTCTAGCGGGAGCGTCTCCTACGAGCAGTACTTC. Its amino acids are CASSLVPWSSGSVSYEQYF. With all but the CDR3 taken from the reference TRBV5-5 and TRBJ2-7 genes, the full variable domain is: DAGVTQSPTHLIKTRGQQVTLRCSPISGHKSVSWYQQVLGQGPQFIFQYYEKEERGRGNFPDRFSARQFPNYSSELNVNALLLGDSALYLCASSLVPWSSGSVSYEQYFGPGTRLTVT.